Sequencing of this T cell receptor (beta chain) was carried out in a study of cytomegalovirus exposure and HLA in healthy donors. Study summary: Earlier results showed almost 120 million unique TCR beta sequences derived from some 180 million T cells.

With regard to this clone: Its specificity is unknown. The sample holds other DNA sequences that translate to the same CDR3.

Whole-study findings and limits: TCR sequences were mostly rare, though some public TCRs occurred in many donors. According to an earlier analysis, most TCR beta V segments yielded productive rearrangements about 90% or about 30% of the time.

Both 60 Vbeta primers and 13 Jbeta primers went into the PCR. The method was immunoSEQ multiplex PCR; TCRdb's version includes in-frame clones alone and lacks a portion of them. This table has around 200,000 clones, around four fifths appearing once. The V gene's germline CDR1 is SNHLY and CDR2 FYNNEI. The CDR3 has 15 amino acids. Trimming removed 4 bases from V and 2 bases from J, with 15 bases in between. V is TRBV2 and J is TRBJ2-7; possible D gene TRBD2, 6 bases. The origin of this receptor is a woman aged 45-65 years in good health and CMV-seropositive. Material: PBMCs. The CDR3 DNA reads as TGTGCCAGCAGTGCGGAAGGAGGGACCACCTACGAGCAGTACTTC. Amino acid sequence: CASSAEGGTTYEQYF.